This note documents a single T cell receptor beta chain sequence. This specimen belongs to a study of blood T cell repertoires in COVID-19. Overall study context: From the United States, Italy and Spain came samples of acute and convalescent COVID-19.

CDR1 is SEHNR and CDR2 is FQNEAQ in the germline V gene (reference sequence). The V gene lost 5 bases and the J gene lost 0 bases, with 17 bases spanning the gap. The CDR3 is 18 residues long. Only in-frame clones appear in the TCRdb table, and some are missing; sequencing was by immunoSEQ multiplex PCR. The table has approximately 210,000 clones, around 89% seen once. The TCR sequence derives from a human donor in a cohort sampled during active COVID-19. The sample comprised peripheral blood. This sequence joins TRBV7-9 and TRBJ2-6; maybe TRBD1 (6 bases). The CDR3 protein is CASSQTGVLLSGANVLTF. The CDR3 nucleotides are TGTGCCAGCAGCCAGACAGGAGTTCTCCTCTCTGGGGCCAACGTCCTGACTTTC.